The next 25 T cell receptor beta chains were all read from a single sample in a study of cytomegalovirus exposure and HLA in healthy donors (dated by TCRdb to the late 2010s). The library was built by means of the immunoSEQ multiplex PCR assay. For the multiplex PCR, a mixture combining 60 forward primers for TCR Vbeta segments and 13 reverse primers for TCR Jbeta segments was used. TCRdb mirrors the immuneACCESS table, restricted to in-frame sequences. Some clones are absent from its copies; in checked studies, under half trace to an unresolved V gene, and the reason for the others is unknown. In all, the sample holds around 120,000 clones, and about 80% of those were seen once. Approximately 30% of the sample is in the top ten clones. The sample was PBMCs. The receptor source for this set is a man in his 60s in good health and CMV-seropositive.

The genes are TRBV23-1 and TRBJ1-2; a possible D gene is TRBD1 (6 bases). TRBV23-1 falls under the ORF class, with uncertain function. V lost 0 bases to trimming and J lost 6 bases, with 14 bases between them. This CDR3 is 15 amino acids long. CDR3 nucleotide sequence: TGCGCCAGCAGTCAATCCTCGGGGGGCTCTCATGGCTACACCTTC. Residues: CASSQSSGGSHGYTF.

This chain joins TRBV6-1 and TRBJ1-1, with 7 bases matching TRBD1. CDR1 is MNHNS and CDR2 is SASEGT in the germline V gene. The CDR3 consists of 13 residues. V lost 6 bases, J lost 5 bases, and 6 bases stayed unmatched. CDR3: CASRYRGGTEAFF. The CDR3 nucleotides are TGTGCCAGCAGGTACAGGGGTGGAACTGAAGCTTTCTTT.

This chain uses TRBV9 with TRBJ2-1, with TRBD1 matching 9 bases. With 2 bases clipped from V and 5 bases from J, the junction kept 8 bases outside the gene matches. This CDR3 has 16 amino acids. Germline assignment: CDR1 SGDLS and CDR2 YYNGEE. CDR3 protein: CASSVEGTGSDNEQFF. CDR3 sequence (DNA): TGTGCCAGCAGCGTTGAAGGGACAGGGTCGGACAATGAGCAGTTCTTC.

This rearrangement joins TRBV18 to TRBJ1-1, with D perhaps matching TRBD1 (5 bases). CDR3 length: 15 residues. Germline values: CDR1 KGHSH, CDR2 LQKENI. With 2 bases removed from V and 5 bases from J, the gap between germline ends came to 15 bases. CDR3 amino acids: CASSPTSGGRTEAFF. DNA for the CDR3: TGTGCCAGCTCACCAACATCCGGGGGTCGAACTGAAGCTTTCTTT.

This chain connects TRBV7-2 to TRBJ2-1; 11 nucleotides align to TRBD2. Germline values: CDR1 SGHTA, CDR2 FQGNSA. The junction had 5 bases not matched to a gene; V was cut back by 1 base and J by 0 bases. The CDR3 consists of 18 residues. CDR3 region: CASSLGGTSGFSYNEQFF. CDR3 in DNA: TGTGCCAGCAGCTTAGGAGGGACTAGCGGATTCTCCTACAATGAGCAGTTCTTC. Using reference TRBV7-2 and TRBJ2-1 for the parts outside the CDR3, the full variable domain is GAGVSQSPSNKVTEKGKDVELRCDPISGHTALYWYRQSLGQGLEFLIYFQGNSAPDKSGLPSDRFSAERTGGSVSTLTIQRTQQEDSAVYLCASSLGGTSGFSYNEQFFGPGTRLTVL.

This chain connects TRBV5-1 to TRBJ2-2, with D possibly matching TRBD2 (6 bases). Germline CDR1 is SGHRS and CDR2 is YFSETQ. V dropped 3 bases and J dropped 7 bases, with 10 bases sitting between them. The CDR3 is 13 residues long. The CDR3 is CASSSDYGGELFF. The CDR3 DNA follows: TGCGCCAGCAGCTCGGACTATGGCGGGGAGCTGTTTTTT.

The V and J genes are TRBV30 and TRBJ2-3, with a weak D call TRBD2 (7 bases). This CDR3 contains 15 residues. V lost 3 bases and J lost 1, with 14 bases in between. The germline V gene encodes CDR1 GTSNPN and CDR2 SVGIG (reference sequence). This chain's CDR3 is CAWRGGASGTDTQYF. CDR3 sequence (DNA): TGTGCCTGGAGGGGGGGGGCTAGCGGCACAGATACGCAGTATTTT.

The rearrangement joins TRBV2 to TRBJ1-1; 9 positions agree with TRBD1. The J segment lost 9 bases and the V segment lost 2 bases, leaving 4 bases of the junction unmatched. There are 13 residues in the CDR3. Germline values: CDR1 SNHLY, CDR2 FYNNEI. This chain's CDR3 is CASSEFTGGQAFF. For the CDR3, the DNA is TGTGCCAGCAGTGAATTTACAGGGGGCCAAGCTTTCTTT.

This sequence joins TRBV7-8 and TRBJ2-4; a possible D gene is TRBD2 (5 bases). The CDR3 is made up of 16 amino acids. Germline V gene data show CDR1 as SGHVS and CDR2 as FQNEAQ. The germline V and J ends were trimmed by 2 bases and 0 bases, with 11 bases remaining between them. CDR3 sequence (DNA): TGTGCCAGCAGCTTATTCGCGGGCTTAGCCAAAAACATTCAGTACTTC. Its protein is CASSLFAGLAKNIQYF.

For this clone: The same CDR3 arises from other DNA sequences in this sample as well. The V gene is TRBV9, the J gene TRBJ2-7, with 12 bases identical to TRBD1. Germline V gene lookup returns CDR1 SGDLS and CDR2 YYNGEE. The CDR3 spans 16 residues. The trim removed 4 bases at V and 4 bases at J, leaving 9 bases unmatched. The DNA of the CDR3 is TGTGCCAGCAGCCCACAGCCGGGACAGGGGGCTTACGAGCAGTACTTC. Translated, it gives CASSPQPGQGAYEQYF. The whole variable domain, filled in from reference TRBV9 and TRBJ2-7, reads DSGVTQTPKHLITATGQRVTLRCSPRSGDLSVYWYQQSLDQGLQFLIQYYNGEERAKGNILERFSAQQFPDLHSELNLSSLELGDSALYFCASSPQPGQGAYEQYFGPGTRLTVT.

The rearrangement uses TRBV28 and TRBJ2-7, with a tentative D call TRBD1 (5 bases). The ends were cut back, 5 bases at V and 9 bases at J, with 14 bases in the middle. Germline V gene lookup returns CDR1 MDHEN and CDR2 SYDVKM. The CDR3 runs to 12 residues. Here the CDR3 DNA reads TGTGCCAGCAGTCTAAAGGGGTTGGGGCAGTACTTC. This encodes CASSLKGLGQYF.

This chain links TRBV30 with TRBJ1-2, with D maybe TRBD1 (6 bases). The CDR3 spans 14 residues. In germline, CDR1 is GTSNPN, CDR2 SVGIG (reference sequence). Trimming left V 1 base short and J 5 bases short, with 14 bases between. DNA of the CDR3: TGTGCCTGGAGTGGGGGGGGCCGATCGTATGGCTACACCTTC. Translating it yields CAWSGGGRSYGYTF.

CDR3 DNA: TGTGCCAGCTCACCAACTTCTGGACAGCATAACACCGGGGAGCTGTTTTTT. Translation gives CASSPTSGQHNTGELFF. The genes are TRBV18 and TRBJ2-2; D perhaps matches TRBD1 (6 bases). The V end lost 2 bases, the J end lost 2 bases, and 15 bases lay between the germline ends. There are 17 residues in the CDR3. Germline V gives CDR1 KGHSH, CDR2 LQKENI.

This clone was found a few times. The rearrangement links TRBV28 to TRBJ1-1; 9 bases line up with TRBD1. This CDR3 is built from 15 residues. J lost 4 bases, V lost 6 bases, and 9 bases had no gene match. CDR1 and CDR2 (germline): MDHEN, SYDVKM. The CDR3 DNA follows: TGTGCCAGCAGGGGGACAGGGCCCCTTGTCACTGAAGCTTTCTTT. Translated: CASRGTGPLVTEAFF. The whole variable domain, filled in from reference TRBV28 and TRBJ1-1, reads DVKVTQSSRYLVKRTGEKVFLECVQDMDHENMFWYRQDPGLGLRLIYFSYDVKMKEKGDIPEGYSVSREKKERFSLILESASTNQTSMYLCASRGTGPLVTEAFFGQGTRLTVV.

The chain combines TRBV6-1 with TRBJ1-5, with D perhaps matching TRBD1 (5 bases). The germline CDR1 and CDR2 sequences are MNHNS and SASEGT. V shed 1 base and J shed 9 bases, with 10 bases lying between them. This CDR3 region has 13 residues. CDR3 sequence reads: CASSEERGRPQHF. For the CDR3, the DNA is TGTGCCAGCAGTGAAGAAAGGGGCAGGCCCCAGCATTTT.

This chain links TRBV5-1 with TRBJ2-7, with D maybe TRBD1 (6 bases). Looked up from germline, CDR1 is SGHRS and CDR2 is YFSETQ. The CDR3 totals 12 residues. Trimming removed 4 bases at V and 3 bases at J, with 8 bases between. The CDR3 coding sequence is TGCGCCAGCAGCGCGACAGGCTACGAGCAGTACTTC. Translated: CASSATGYEQYF.

This clone showed up just a few times. The V and J genes are TRBV7-9 and TRBJ1-2, with D hard to call. Trimming pared 2 bases from V and 2 bases from J, leaving 15 bases between. This CDR3 has 16 residues. Per the germline V gene, CDR1 is SEHNR and CDR2 is FQNEAQ (reference sequence). In nucleotides, the CDR3 is TGTGCCAGCAGCTTAACCCTGTCCGCAGGCAACTATGGCTACACCTTC. Protein product: CASSLTLSAGNYGYTF.

J is TRBJ1-1 and V is TRBV4-1; a weak D match, TRBD1 (6 bases). This CDR3 is built from 15 residues. Germline CDR1 reads MGHRA; CDR2 reads YSYEKL. The V gene lost 5 bases and the J gene lost 0 bases, with 13 bases spanning the gap. CDR3 sequence reads: CASSSFPGVNTEAFF. The CDR3 DNA follows: TGCGCCAGCAGCTCTTTTCCAGGGGTGAACACTGAAGCTTTCTTT.

The chain employs TRBV7-9 and TRBJ2-2; D is possibly TRBD2 (7 bases). The CDR3 consists of 16 residues. The V gene lost 5 bases and the J gene lost 1 base, with 14 bases spanning the gap. Germline V lookup: CDR1 SEHNR, CDR2 FQNEAQ (reference sequence). The CDR3 sequence is CASSPGGGQNTGELFF. The DNA of the CDR3 is TGTGCCAGCAGCCCGGGGGGCGGTCAGAACACCGGGGAGCTGTTTTTT.

The J gene is TRBJ1-5, the V gene TRBV28, with 7 bases matching TRBD1. The V and J ends lost 6 bases and 2 bases, in that order; junction bases with no gene match: 7. This CDR3 comprises 15 residues. Germline assignment: CDR1 MDHEN and CDR2 SYDVKM. The CDR3 reads CASSVNGQGNQPQHF. Here the CDR3 DNA reads TGTGCCAGCAGCGTGAATGGACAGGGCAATCAGCCCCAGCATTTT.

The V call is TRBV18, the J call TRBJ1-1; D gene unclear. Germline CDR1 reads KGHSH; CDR2 reads LQKENI. Trimming removed 2 bases at V and 2 bases at J, with 9 bases between. This CDR3 has 14 residues. The CDR3 here is CASSPVAGNTEAFF. The CDR3 nucleotides are TGTGCCAGCTCACCAGTGGCAGGCAACACTGAAGCTTTCTTT.

This clone was seen a single time. The chain links TRBV30 to TRBJ2-3; 10 nucleotides match TRBD2. The CDR3 contains 15 residues. In germline, CDR1 is GTSNPN, CDR2 SVGIG (reference sequence). J lost 6 bases, V lost 0 bases, and 6 bases had no gene match. CDR3 bases: TGTGCCTGGAGTGTTCGGCTAGCGGGGGCGGATACGCAGTATTTT. Its translation: CAWSVRLAGADTQYF.

This clone was counted ten times or more. This chain uses TRBV4-1 with TRBJ1-3; D is unresolved. V lost 0 bases to trimming and J lost 7 bases, with 22 bases between them. The CDR3 extends over 18 amino acids. Germline V CDR1 and CDR2: MGHRA, YSYEKL. CDR3 nucleotide sequence: TGCGCCAGCAGCCAAGATAGGTTGATAGGGCAAGCGGGGAACACCATATATTTT. It encodes CASSQDRLIGQAGNTIYF.

The CDR3 DNA is TGCGCCAGCAGTGAGTCGCGGTCAGGGGGCTTCGGCTACACCTTC. Its protein product is CASSESRSGGFGYTF. V and J are TRBV10-1 and TRBJ1-2, with TRBD1 matching over 8 bases. CDR3 length: 15 residues. CDR1 and CDR2 from the germline V gene are WNHNN and SYGVQD (reference sequence). The V and J ends lost 0 bases and 8 bases, in that order; junction bases with no gene match: 8.

The count of this clone is one. This chain connects TRBV2 to TRBJ1-1; D is uncertain. In germline, CDR1 is SNHLY, CDR2 FYNNEI. The CDR3 covers 12 residues. The V gene lost 7 bases and the J gene lost 4 bases, with 10 bases spanning the gap. CDR3: CASMREITEAFF. Here the CDR3 DNA reads TGTGCCAGCATGAGGGAAATCACTGAAGCTTTCTTT.